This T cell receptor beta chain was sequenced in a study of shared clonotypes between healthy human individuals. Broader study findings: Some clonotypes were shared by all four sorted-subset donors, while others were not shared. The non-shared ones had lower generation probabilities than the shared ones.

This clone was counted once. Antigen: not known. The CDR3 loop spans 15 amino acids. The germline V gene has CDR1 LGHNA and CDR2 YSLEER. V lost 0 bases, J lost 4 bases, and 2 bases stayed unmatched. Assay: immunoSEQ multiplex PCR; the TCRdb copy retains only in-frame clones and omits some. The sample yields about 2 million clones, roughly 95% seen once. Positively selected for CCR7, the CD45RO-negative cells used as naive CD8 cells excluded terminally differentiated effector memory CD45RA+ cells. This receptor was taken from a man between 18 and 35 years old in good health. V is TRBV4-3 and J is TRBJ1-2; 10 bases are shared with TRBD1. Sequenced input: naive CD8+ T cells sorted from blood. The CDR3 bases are TGCGCCAGCAGCCAAGATGGGACAGGGGTCTATGGCTACACCTTC. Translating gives CASSQDGTGVYGYTF.